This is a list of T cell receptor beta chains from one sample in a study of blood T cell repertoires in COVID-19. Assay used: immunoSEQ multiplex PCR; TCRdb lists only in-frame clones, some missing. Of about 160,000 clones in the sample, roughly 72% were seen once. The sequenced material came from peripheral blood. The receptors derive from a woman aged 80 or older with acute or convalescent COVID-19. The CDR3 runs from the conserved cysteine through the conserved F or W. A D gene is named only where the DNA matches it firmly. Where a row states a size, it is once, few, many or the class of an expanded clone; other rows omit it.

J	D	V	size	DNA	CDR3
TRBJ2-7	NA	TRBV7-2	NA	TGTGCCAGCAGCCCGGGGTCTAACGAGCAGTACTTC	CASSPGSNEQYF
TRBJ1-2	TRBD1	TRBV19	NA	TGTGCCAGTAGTGGGCCGGGACAGGGGGACTATGGCTACACCTTC	CASSGPGQGDYGYTF
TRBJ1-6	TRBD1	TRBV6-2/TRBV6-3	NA	TGTGCCAGCAGTTACGATCCCCCCGGGACAGGGTTAGAACCCCTCCACTTT	CASSYDPPGTGLEPLHF
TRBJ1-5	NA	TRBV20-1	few	TGCAGTGCTGGTGGACAGAGATATAGCAATCAGCCCCAGCATTTT	CSAGGQRYSNQPQHF
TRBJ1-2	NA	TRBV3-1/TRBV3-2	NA	TGTGCCAGCAGCCAAGCCGGACAGAGGGTTTTTGGGGGCTACACCTTC	CASSQAGQRVFGGYTF
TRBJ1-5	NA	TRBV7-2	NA	TGTGCCAGCAGCTTAGTTGGGGGGGCTGGGCAGCCCCAGCATTTT	CASSLVGGAGQPQHF
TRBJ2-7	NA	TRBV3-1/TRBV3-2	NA	TGTGCCAGCAGCCAACGGGGCTACGAGCAGTACTTC	CASSQRGYEQYF
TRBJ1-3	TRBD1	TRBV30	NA	TGTGCCTGGACGGGGACAGGGGTATTCTCTGGAAACACCATATATTTT	CAWTGTGVFSGNTIYF
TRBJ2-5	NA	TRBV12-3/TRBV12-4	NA	TGTGCCAGCAGTTTGGTGACAATCGATACCCAGTACTTC	CASSLVTIDTQYF
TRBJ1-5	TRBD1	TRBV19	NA	TGTGCCAGTAGTATGTGGAACAGGGGGGATTATCAGCCCCAGCATTTT	CASSMWNRGDYQPQHF
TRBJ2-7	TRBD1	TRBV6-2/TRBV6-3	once	TGTGCCAGCAGTTACCCATATTCCGGGACAGACTACGAGCAGTACTTC	CASSYPYSGTDYEQYF
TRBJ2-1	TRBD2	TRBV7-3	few	TGTGCCAGCAGCCCATCAGCGGGGTCGGTCCCGGAGCAGTTCTTC	CASSPSAGSVPEQFF
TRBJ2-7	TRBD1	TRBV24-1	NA	TGTGCCACCAGTGATCTACCAAGACAGGGAAAATACGAACAGTACTTC	CATSDLPRQGKYEQYF
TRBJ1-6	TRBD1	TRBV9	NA	TGTGCCAGCAGCGTAGGGGCAGGGGGCTTAGGATCACCCCTCCACTTT	CASSVGAGGLGSPLHF
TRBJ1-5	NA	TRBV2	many	TGTGCCAGCAGTGACACCTCAGGGCCCCAGCATTTT	CASSDTSGPQHF
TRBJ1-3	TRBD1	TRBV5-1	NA	TGCGCCAGCAGTCAGGGGGGCGACGGAAACACCATATATTTT	CASSQGGDGNTIYF
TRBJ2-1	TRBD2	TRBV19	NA	TGTGCCAGTAAGGGCGGGAGGGGCAATGAGCAGTTCTTC	CASKGGRGNEQFF
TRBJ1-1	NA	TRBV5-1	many	TGCGCCAGCAGCTTGGAACTGGGGGGTGGAAGGGCTGAAGCTTTCTTT	CASSLELGGGRAEAFF
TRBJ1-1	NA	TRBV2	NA	TGTGCCAGCAGTGAACAGGGACTGGGGGGAGGCACTGAAGCTTTCTTT	CASSEQGLGGGTEAFF
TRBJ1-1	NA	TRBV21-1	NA	TGTGCCGGAAGAAGGACAGGGTCTCCTGAAGCTTTCTTT	CAGRRTGSPEAFF
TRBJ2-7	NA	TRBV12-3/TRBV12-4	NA	TGTGCCAGCAGTTTAATCCAGGGGGGCAGACCGTACTTC	CASSLIQGGRPYF
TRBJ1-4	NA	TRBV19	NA	TGTGCCAGTAGTTTCTCGGGACAAGTAAATGAAAAACTGTTTTTT	CASSFSGQVNEKLFF
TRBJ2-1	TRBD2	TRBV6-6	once	TGTGCCAGCAGTTACAAGCGGGAGGGCCAGAGTGAGCAGTTCTTC	CASSYKREGQSEQFF
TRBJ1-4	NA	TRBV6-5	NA	TGTGCCAGCAGTTACTCCGGGTTTGGAGAAAAACTGTTTTTT	CASSYSGFGEKLFF
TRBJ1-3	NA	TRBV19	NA	TGTGCCAGTAGTACCCGTCCAGGGTTCTCTGGAAACACCATATATTTT	CASSTRPGFSGNTIYF
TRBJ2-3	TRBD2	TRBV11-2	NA	TGTGCCAGCAGCTTTCGACAGCTCGGGAGGTTAGCCCCCACAGATACGCAGTATTTT	CASSFRQLGRLAPTDTQYF
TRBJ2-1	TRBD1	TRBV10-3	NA	TGTGCCACCCGAAACCGGGACAGCTACAATGAGCAGTTCTTC	CATRNRDSYNEQFF